The rows below give T cell receptor beta chains drawn from one sample of a study of human T cells and chemical hapten exposure. TCRdb reanalysed the RACE reads using MiXCR and keeps one entry per CDR3 protein. In the table there are tens of thousands of distinct CDR3 sequences, over 8.5% of which are singletons. Sequencing was performed on whole blood. Receptor source: a male donor in good health. Some clones in this sample may be carry-over from other donors' samples. Both conserved end residues are part of each CDR3. A D gene is named only where the DNA matches it firmly. Clone size is not always given. Where it is, it says once, few, many or a class for expanded clones.

j_call v_call clone_size d_call cdr3_aa cdr3_nt
TRBJ2-7 TRBV5-1 NA TRBD1 CASRNGQGETYEQYF TGCGCCAGCAGGAACGGACAGGGGGAAACCTACGAGCAGTACTTC
TRBJ2-5 TRBV5-1 few NA CASSLGGRQETQYF TGCGCCAGCAGCTTGGGGGGTAGGCAAGAGACCCAGTACTTC
TRBJ2-1 TRBV19 NA TRBD2 CASTPKDGGTSGSSYNEQFF TGTGCCAGTACCCCGAAGGACGGAGGGACTAGCGGGAGCTCCTACAATGAGCAGTTCTTC
TRBJ1-2 TRBV4-3 NA NA CASSQVHREVDYGYTF TGCGCCAGCAGCCAAGTCCACAGGGAGGTTGACTATGGCTACACCTTC
TRBJ2-1 TRBV20-1 few NA CSARGGRGNEQFF TGCAGTGCTAGAGGTGGACGGGGCAATGAGCAGTTCTTC
TRBJ2-2 TRBV6-1 few NA CASRDYDTGELFF TGTGCCAGCAGGGACTACGACACCGGGGAGCTGTTTTTT
TRBJ1-6 TRBV7-9 few NA CASSFNNSPLHF TGTGCCAGCAGCTTCAATAATTCACCCCTCCACTTT
TRBJ2-7 TRBV7-9 few TRBD2 CASSPIVGLAGTYEQYF TGTGCCAGCAGCCCCATAGTGGGACTAGCGGGCACCTACGAGCAGTACTTC
TRBJ1-1 TRBV27 few NA CASSLFRGTEAFF TGTGCCAGCAGTCTATTCCGTGGGACTGAAGCTTTCTTT
TRBJ2-6 TRBV4-1 few TRBD1 CASSLYWTGERSGANVLTF TGCGCCAGCAGCCTATATTGGACAGGGGAAAGGTCTGGGGCCAACGTCCTGACTTTC
TRBJ2-3 TRBV7-6 many TRBD2 CASSRPGLGGTDTQYF TGTGCCAGCAGCCGCCCGGGACTAGGAGGGACAGATACGCAGTATTTT
TRBJ1-6 TRBV12-3/TRBV12-4 few NA CASSLKFSSYNSPLHF TGTGCCAGCAGTTTGAAATTCAGCTCCTATAATTCACCCCTCCACTTT
TRBJ2-3 TRBV7-8 few NA CASSPRTASTDTQYF TGTGCCAGCAGCCCCCGGACAGCCTCCACAGATACGCAGTATTTT
TRBJ1-4 TRBV10-1 many NA CASSFGGTNEKLFF TGCGCCAGCTCCTTTGGGGGAACTAATGAAAAACTGTTTTTT
TRBJ2-4 TRBV18 few TRBD2 CASSPGLPVGNIQYF TGTGCCAGCTCACCGGGACTACCAGTCGGTAACATTCAGTACTTC
TRBJ1-2 TRBV7-9 few TRBD1 CASSPGQGDGYTF TGTGCCAGCAGCCCGGGGCAGGGGGATGGCTACACCTTC
TRBJ1-2 TRBV12-3/TRBV12-4 few TRBD1 CASRLTGDYGYTF TGTGCCAGCAGACTCACAGGGGACTATGGCTACACCTTC
TRBJ2-7 TRBV7-8 many TRBD2 CASSLNQGRGRFSYEQYF TGTGCCAGCAGCTTAAACCAGGGCCGCGGGAGGTTCTCCTACGAGCAGTACTTC
TRBJ2-5 TRBV6-6 NA NA CASSYREQETQYF TGTGCCAGCAGTTACCGCGAACAAGAGACCCAGTACTTC
TRBJ2-7 TRBV2 NA NA CASRGTLGYEQYF TGTGCCAGCAGGGGGACATTGGGATACGAGCAGTACTTC
TRBJ2-7 TRBV20-1 NA NA CSARAWGRDGGYEQYF TGCAGTGCTAGAGCGTGGGGGCGGGACGGGGGCTACGAGCAGTACTTC
TRBJ2-7 TRBV6-6 many NA CASSLPASGEQYF TGTGCCAGCAGTCTCCCGGCTTCGGGGGAGCAGTACTTC
TRBJ2-7 TRBV12-3/TRBV12-4 few NA CASSPRGRGVYEQYF TGTGCCAGCAGTCCCAGGGGGAGGGGAGTGTACGAGCAGTACTTC
TRBJ2-3 TRBV29-1 NA NA CSVYTRTQGDTQYF TGCAGCGTTTATACTCGCACACAGGGAGATACGCAGTATTTT
TRBJ2-7 TRBV7-2 few NA CASSLARDKGYEQYF TGTGCCAGCAGCTTAGCGCGCGATAAGGGCTACGAGCAGTACTTC
TRBJ2-7 TRBV7-2 few NA CASSFSRSPSHEQYF TGTGCCAGCAGCTTTTCACGGTCCCCATCCCACGAGCAGTACTTC
TRBJ1-1 TRBV6-5 many NA CASSYGGARGSNTEAFF TGTGCCAGCAGTTACGGAGGGGCCCGCGGGTCGAACACTGAAGCTTTCTTT
TRBJ1-1 TRBV4-1 few NA CASSLGAGMGTEAFF TGCGCCAGCAGCCTGGGAGCGGGGATGGGTACTGAAGCTTTCTTT
TRBJ1-1 TRBV7-2 few TRBD1 CASSVNRGETEAFF TGTGCCAGCAGCGTCAACAGGGGGGAGACTGAAGCTTTCTTT
TRBJ2-7 TRBV20-1 NA TRBD1 CSASGQGSYEQYF TGCAGTGCATCGGGACAGGGGAGCTACGAGCAGTACTTC
TRBJ2-1 TRBV3-1 NA NA CASSPHGTASWVF TGTGCCAGCAGCCCCCACGGGACGGCAAGTTGGGTCTTC
TRBJ1-4 TRBV30 NA NA CAWSVDRTNEKLFF TGTGCCTGGAGTGTAGACAGAACTAATGAAAAACTGTTTTTT
TRBJ1-2 TRBV12-3/TRBV12-4 NA NA CASSGGRGLYGYTF TGTGCCAGCAGTGGCGGTAGGGGACTTTATGGCTACACCTTC
TRBJ2-3 TRBV20-1 many NA CSASDRGRVPDTQYF TGCAGTGCAAGCGACCGGGGGCGAGTCCCAGATACGCAGTATTTT
TRBJ2-3 TRBV6-5 few TRBD2 CASSTSGSTDTQYF TGTGCCAGCTCGACTAGCGGCAGCACAGATACGCAGTATTTT
TRBJ2-7 TRBV24-1 many TRBD2 CATSDLVGTSGSCYEQYF TGTGCCACCAGTGATTTAGTCGGGACTAGCGGGAGTTGCTACGAGCAGTACTTC
TRBJ2-3 TRBV12-3/TRBV12-4 few TRBD2 CASSLSAGADTQYF TGTGCCAGCAGTTTGTCGGCGGGAGCGGATACGCAGTATTTT
TRBJ1-3 TRBV12-3/TRBV12-4 few TRBD1 CASRPDRDSGNTIYF TGTGCCAGCAGACCGGACAGGGACTCTGGAAACACCATATATTTT
TRBJ2-3 TRBV10-2 many TRBD2 CASRGLAGGGADTQYF TGCGCCAGCAGGGGACTAGCGGGAGGGGGAGCAGATACGCAGTATTTT
TRBJ1-2 TRBV6-5 few NA CASSYGVANYGYTF TGTGCCAGCAGTTACGGGGTAGCTAACTATGGCTACACCTTC
TRBJ1-1 TRBV29-1 few NA CSVEAGTPEAFF TGCAGCGTTGAAGCGGGAACTCCTGAAGCTTTCTTT